The TCR beta chain described here comes from a study of cytomegalovirus exposure and HLA in healthy donors. The study, taken as a whole, reports: Versus the approximately 700-donor mean, an Asian-associated ancestry cluster reportedly showed fewer N-insertions in a later analysis.

A note on this clone: Its antigen is unidentified.

The primer mix had 60 Vbeta and 13 Jbeta primers. The protocol was immunoSEQ multiplex PCR, while the TCRdb copy is restricted to in-frame clones and leaves out a portion. Its table lists some 20,000 clones. Germline V gene sequence: CDR1 KGHSH, CDR2 LQKENI. V lost 0 bases and J lost 7, with 10 bases in between. This CDR3 contains 14 residues. The gene calls are TRBV18 and TRBJ2-1; D is perhaps TRBD2 (6 bases). Material for sequencing was PBMCs. This receptor was identified in a man between 60 and 75 years old in good health and CMV-seropositive. CDR3 sequence: CASSPPTLANEQFF. The CDR3 region has the DNA TGTGCCAGCTCACCACCGACCCTAGCGAATGAGCAGTTCTTC.